These 13 T cell receptor beta chains share one sample of origin, sequenced in a study of identical twins (dated by TCRdb to the mid-2010s). Libraries were made using 5' RACE. These reads were obtained on an Illumina HiSeq 2000. Using fastp at Q25 and MiXCR, TCRdb reprocessed the public reads and kept productive beta chains. Each record represents a unique CDR3 protein, reported with the most common genes and DNA among its rows. The sample records fewer than 500,000 distinct CDR3 sequences, more than 20% of which are singletons. The top ten clones comprise 2.9% of the sample. These data were also reused for a study on T cells expressing NK-cell markers.

Sequences were obtained from CD4+ T cells sorted from blood. Source of these receptors: a woman aged 18-29 years in good health.

This clonotype showed up just a few times. This chain joins TRBV20-1 and TRBJ1-5; TRBD1 matches 7 bases. Germline V lookup: CDR1 DFQATT, CDR2 SNEGSKA (reference sequence). The CDR3 contains 13 residues. V gave up 5 bases and J gave up 1 base; unmatched junction bases: 2. In nucleotides, the CDR3 is TGCAGTGCTGGGGGACAGAGCAATCAGCCCCAGCATTTT. Translating it yields CSAGGQSNQPQHF.

V usage is TRBV7-9 and J usage is TRBJ1-4; D ambiguous. V was cut by 2 bases and J by 5 bases, with 6 bases left in between. The CDR3 loop spans 13 amino acids. Per the germline V gene, CDR1 is SEHNR and CDR2 is FQNEAQ (reference sequence). The CDR3 DNA sequence: TGTGCCAGCAGCTTATACGAAAATGAAAAACTGTTTTTT. Amino acids: CASSLYENEKLFF.

The chain carries TRBV7-2 and TRBJ2-2; TRBD2 might be the D (5 bases). The length of the CDR3 is 14 residues. Trimming left V 3 bases short and J 5 bases short, with 10 bases between. Germline loops: CDR1 SGHTA, CDR2 FQGNSA. The CDR3 coding sequence is TGTGCCAGCAGCTTGACTATTAGAACCGGGGAGCTGTTTTTT. Amino acids: CASSLTIRTGELFF.

This clonotype was recorded a few times. The V gene is TRBV2, the J gene TRBJ2-3; 9 positions agree with TRBD2. The junction had 3 bases not matched to a gene; V was cut back by 4 bases and J by 1 base. The CDR3 length is 15 residues. In germline, CDR1 is SNHLY, CDR2 FYNNEI. As DNA, the CDR3 is TGTGCCAGCAGTGCTAGCGGGGTCCGCACAGATACGCAGTATTTT. Translating it yields CASSASGVRTDTQYF. The whole variable domain, remainder taken from reference TRBV2 and TRBJ2-3, is EPEVTQTPSHQVTQMGQEVILRCVPISNHLYFYWYRQILGQKVEFLVSFYNNEISEKSEIFDDQFSVERPDGSNFTLKIRSTKLEDSAMYFCASSASGVRTDTQYFGPGTRLTVL.

The rearrangement joins TRBV24-1 to TRBJ2-7; D not certain. Trimming took 8 bases from V and 4 from J, leaving 8 bases between them. In germline, CDR1 is KGHDR, CDR2 SFDVKD. CDR3 length: 11 amino acids. The CDR3 DNA follows: TGTGCCACCATCATTCCGTACGAGCAGTACTTC. Translating gives CATIIPYEQYF.

The genes are TRBV5-1 and TRBJ1-2; D perhaps matches TRBD1 (5 bases). The V gene lost 4 bases and the J gene lost 8 bases, with 21 bases spanning the gap. This CDR3 contains 15 residues. CDR1 and CDR2 (germline): SGHRS, YFSETQ. CDR3 residues: CASSVAGQGARGYTF. In DNA form, the CDR3 reads TGCGCCAGCAGCGTCGCGGGTCAGGGCGCTCGAGGCTACACCTTC.

In this sample, this clonotype turned up a few times. The rearrangement links TRBV9 to TRBJ2-3, with unresolved D. Germline V gene sequence: CDR1 SGDLS, CDR2 YYNGEE. CDR3 length: 15 amino acids. V was clipped by 0 bases and J by 0 bases, with 8 bases between them. CDR3 sequence reads: CASSVVAYSTDTQYF. CDR3 nucleotide sequence: TGTGCCAGCAGCGTAGTTGCGTATAGCACAGATACGCAGTATTTT. Full variable domain (remainder filled in from reference TRBV9 and TRBJ2-3): DSGVTQTPKHLITATGQRVTLRCSPRSGDLSVYWYQQSLDQGLQFLIQYYNGEERAKGNILERFSAQQFPDLHSELNLSSLELGDSALYFCASSVVAYSTDTQYFGPGTRLTVL.

CDR3 sequence reads: CAWTSLGRNTQYF. The CDR3 DNA reads as TGTGCCTGGACTAGTTTAGGCCGAAATACGCAGTATTTT. The chain joins TRBV30 to TRBJ2-3; D not resolved. CDR1 GTSNPN and CDR2 SVGIG come from the germline V gene (reference sequence). The V end was cut by 4 bases, the J end by 7 bases, with 15 bases between. CDR3 length equals 13 residues.

The V gene is TRBV3-1, the J gene TRBJ2-1, with 9 bases that match TRBD2. Germline V gene sequence: CDR1 LGHDT, CDR2 YNNKEL (reference sequence). CDR3 length: 16 residues. The ends lost 1 base at V and 8 bases at J; junction bases unmatched: 9. The CDR3 DNA sequence: TGTGCCAGCAGCCAAGGGTATAGCGGGAGTATCTATGAGCAGTTCTTC. Protein: CASSQGYSGSIYEQFF.

The rearrangement uses TRBV11-1 and TRBJ1-1; the D is unclear. Trimming pared 0 bases from V and 0 bases from J, leaving 17 bases between. CDR1 is SGHAT, CDR2 FQDESV, per germline (reference sequence). The CDR3 spans 18 residues. In DNA form, the CDR3 reads TGTGCCAGCAGCTTAGCGCTCTCCTCGTTCGGGGTGAACACTGAAGCTTTCTTT. This codes for CASSLALSSFGVNTEAFF. The variable domain in full, completed from reference TRBV11-1 and TRBJ1-1, reads EAEVAQSPRYKITEKSQAVAFWCDPISGHATLYWYRQILGQGPELLVQFQDESVVDDSQLPKDRFSAERLKGVDSTLKIQPAELGDSAMYLCASSLALSSFGVNTEAFFGQGTRLTVV.

The V call is TRBV12-3 or TRBV12-4, the J call TRBJ2-1, with D possibly being TRBD2 (6 bases). The CDR3 totals 18 residues. V was shortened by 1 base and J by 1 base, with 17 bases between the two germline ends. Here the CDR3 reads CASSLVRSGVFSYNEQFF. In DNA form, the CDR3 reads TGTGCCAGCAGTTTAGTCCGGTCGGGGGTCTTTTCCTACAATGAGCAGTTCTTC.

This chain links TRBV6-1 with TRBJ2-1; 10 nucleotides match TRBD1. CDR3 length: 15 amino acids. J lost 6 bases, V lost 8 bases, and 10 bases had no gene match. Germline CDR1 reads MNHNS; CDR2 reads SASEGT. As DNA, the CDR3 is TGTGCCAGCGGCGAGGGACAGGGGCTTATCAATGAGCAGTTCTTC. Translation: CASGEGQGLINEQFF.

The chain couples TRBV5-1 to TRBJ2-5; D remains ambiguous. This CDR3 has 12 amino acids. Germline assignment: CDR1 SGHRS and CDR2 YFSETQ. V was clipped by 4 bases and J by 2 bases, with 6 bases between them. The CDR3 region has the DNA TGCGCCAGCAGCGCAGTACAAGAGACCCAGTACTTC. Translating gives CASSAVQETQYF.